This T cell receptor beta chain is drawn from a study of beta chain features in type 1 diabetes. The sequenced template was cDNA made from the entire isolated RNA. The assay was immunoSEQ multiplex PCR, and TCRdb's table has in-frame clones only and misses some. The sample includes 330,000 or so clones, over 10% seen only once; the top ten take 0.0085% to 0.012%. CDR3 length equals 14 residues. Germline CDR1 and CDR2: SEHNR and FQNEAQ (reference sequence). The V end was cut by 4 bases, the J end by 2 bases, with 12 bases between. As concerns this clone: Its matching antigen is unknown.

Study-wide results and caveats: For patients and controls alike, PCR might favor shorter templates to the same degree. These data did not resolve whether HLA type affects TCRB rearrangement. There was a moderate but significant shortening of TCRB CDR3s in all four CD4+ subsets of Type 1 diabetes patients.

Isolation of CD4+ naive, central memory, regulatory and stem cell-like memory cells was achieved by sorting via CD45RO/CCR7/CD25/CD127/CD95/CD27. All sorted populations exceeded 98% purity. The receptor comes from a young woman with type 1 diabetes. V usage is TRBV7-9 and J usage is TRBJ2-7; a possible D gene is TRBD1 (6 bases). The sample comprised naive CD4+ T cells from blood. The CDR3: CASSSQGHPYEQYF. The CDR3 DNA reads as TGTGCCAGCAGCTCACAGGGCCATCCCTACGAGCAGTACTTC.